The 32 T cell receptor beta chains given below trace back to one sample, sequenced in a study of T cell changes during pregnancy in multiple sclerosis. Profiling relied on immunoSEQ multiplex PCR, and the TCRdb table lists in-frame clones only, not all of them. The data hold more than 80,000 clones, with nearly 95% observed a single time. The source material was peripheral blood, sampled in the second trimester of pregnancy. All receptors come from a female donor with multiple sclerosis, enrolled in a pregnancy study.

The gene calls are TRBV7-9 and TRBJ1-2, with TRBD1 identical over 9 bases. The CDR3 has 15 residues. After removal of 5 bases from V and 4 bases from J, the junction contained 8 bases not matched to a gene. CDR1 SEHNR and CDR2 FQNEAQ come from the germline V gene (reference sequence). CDR3 DNA: TGTGCCAGCAGCCACACCGGGACAGGGCGCTATGGCTACACCTTC. It specifies CASSHTGTGRYGYTF.

V is TRBV20-1 and J is TRBJ2-3; D unclear. Trimming shortened V by 7 bases and J by 1 base, and 3 bases separated the two germline ends. This CDR3 spans 10 amino acids. Germline V lookup: CDR1 DFQATT, CDR2 SNEGSKA (reference sequence). DNA for the CDR3: TGCAGTGTCGGCACAGATACGCAGTATTTT. It yields the protein CSVGTDTQYF.

The chain combines TRBV19 with TRBJ2-5; tentative D call: TRBD1 (5 bases). Germline CDR1 is LNHDA and CDR2 is SQIVND (reference sequence). The V gene lost 7 bases and the J gene lost 3 bases, with 21 bases spanning the gap. This CDR3 spans 16 amino acids. The CDR3 coding sequence is TGTGCCAGTAAAAGTCTGATCGGAAAAGGGGAAGAGACCCAGTACTTC. Translating it yields CASKSLIGKGEETQYF.

The chain is built from TRBV7-6 and TRBJ1-3; TRBD1 matches 8 bases. CDR3 length: 15 amino acids. Trimming removed 2 bases from V and 3 bases from J; junction bases left unmatched: 3. Germline-derived CDR1 and CDR2 are SGHVS and FNYEAQ. CDR3: CASSLSGGYGNTIYF. The CDR3 DNA reads TGTGCCAGCAGCTTATCAGGGGGCTATGGAAACACCATATATTTT.

This chain connects TRBV30 to TRBJ1-5, with D uncertain. From germline, CDR1 is GTSNPN and CDR2 SVGIG (reference sequence). V shed 2 bases and J shed 5 bases, with 10 bases lying between them. CDR3 length: 13 amino acids. CDR3 region: CAWSRGNHQPQHF. CDR3 DNA: TGTGCCTGGAGTAGAGGGAATCATCAGCCCCAGCATTTT. Variable domain in full (rest from reference TRBV30 and TRBJ1-5): SQTIHQWPATLVQPVGSPLSLECTVEGTSNPNLYWYRQAAGRGLQLLFYSVGIGQISSEVPQNLSASRPQDRQFILSSKKLLLSDSGFYLCAWSRGNHQPQHFGDGTRLSIL.

The gene calls are TRBV5-1 and TRBJ2-7, with TRBD1 matching 8 bases. The V gene's germline CDR1 is SGHRS and CDR2 YFSETQ. With V trimmed by 0 bases and J by 4 bases, 3 bases remained unmatched. The CDR3 has 14 amino acids. CDR3 sequence: CASSLGDRGYEQYF. The CDR3 region has the DNA TGCGCCAGCAGCTTGGGAGACAGGGGTTACGAGCAGTACTTC.

V gene TRBV5-1 combines with J gene TRBJ1-1; no firm D call. In germline, CDR1 is SGHRS, CDR2 YFSETQ. The CDR3 extends over 14 amino acids. The V end was cut by 6 bases, the J end by 0 bases, with 12 bases between. The CDR3 coding sequence is TGCGCCAGCACGCACTCTGGAGTGAACACTGAAGCTTTCTTT. Its protein is CASTHSGVNTEAFF. The full variable domain, rest sourced from reference TRBV5-1 and TRBJ1-1, is KAGVTQTPRYLIKTRGQQVTLSCSPISGHRSVSWYQQTPGQGLQFLFEYFSETQRNKGNFPGRFSGRQFSNSRSEMNVSTLELGDSALYLCASTHSGVNTEAFFGQGTRLTVV.

The J gene is TRBJ2-1, the V gene TRBV5-6; TRBD2 aligns across 12 bases. V gave up 2 bases and J gave up 6 bases; unmatched junction bases: 6. There are 16 residues in the CDR3. Per the germline V gene, CDR1 is SGHDT and CDR2 is YYEEEE. For the CDR3, the DNA is TGTGCCAGCAGCTTCCATCTAGCGGGAGGGACCAATGAGCAGTTCTTC. This sequence encodes CASSFHLAGGTNEQFF.

The chain couples TRBV19 to TRBJ1-5; 7 nucleotides line up with TRBD1. With V trimmed by 10 bases and J by 6 bases, 21 bases remained unmatched. This CDR3 has 17 amino acids. Germline V gives CDR1 LNHDA, CDR2 SQIVND (reference sequence). The DNA of the CDR3 is TGTGCCACCACCAACGGGGACAGCGGGTTTATTGTTCAGCCCCAGCATTTT. Translated, it gives CATTNGDSGFIVQPQHF.

The chain joins TRBV21-1 to TRBJ2-7; TRBD1 was called by the table and not checked on the DNA. TRBV21-1 is flagged as a pseudogene. The CDR3 extends over 17 amino acids. CDR3 coding DNA: TGTGCCAGCAGCAAATGGAGTAGGGGACAGGACACCTACGAGCAGTACTTC. The encoded protein is CASSKWSRGQDTYEQYF.

The V gene is TRBV27, the J gene TRBJ2-2; weak D call: TRBD1 (5 bases). The germline V gene has CDR1 MNHEY and CDR2 SMNVEV (reference sequence). Between the trimmed V and J ends, which lost 1 base and 3 bases, there was a span of 9 bases. This CDR3 has 15 residues. CDR3 protein: CASSLWQGHTGELFF. The CDR3, as DNA: TGTGCCAGCAGTTTATGGCAGGGCCACACCGGGGAGCTGTTTTTT.

This chain links TRBV10-2 with TRBJ1-5, with a weak D call TRBD1 (6 bases). V dropped 8 bases and J dropped 0 bases, with 17 bases sitting between them. Germline V lookup: CDR1 WSHSY, CDR2 SAAADI. This CDR3 comprises 16 residues. As DNA, the CDR3 is TGCGCCAGCGCGGGGGGGGCGACTTATAGCAATCAGCCCCAGCATTTT. Protein product: CASAGGATYSNQPQHF.

The J gene is TRBJ2-7, the V gene TRBV7-8, with 10 bases identical to TRBD2. This CDR3 region has 15 residues. J lost 3 bases, V lost 1 base, and 3 bases had no gene match. The V gene's germline CDR1 is SGHVS and CDR2 FQNEAQ. CDR3 in amino acids: CASSLVGTSDYEQYF. In DNA, the CDR3 is TGTGCCAGCAGCTTAGTTGGGACTAGCGACTACGAGCAGTACTTC.

The V call is TRBV18, the J call TRBJ2-5, with 9 positions matching TRBD1. The CDR3 sequence is 15 residues long. Trimming cost V 6 bases and J 4 bases; bases outside gene matches: 9. CDR1 is KGHSH, CDR2 LQKENI, per germline. CDR3: CASSFRTGAVETQYF. In DNA form, the CDR3 reads TGTGCCAGCTCCTTCCGGACAGGGGCGGTAGAGACCCAGTACTTC.

The chain recombines TRBV18 with TRBJ2-3; no clear D gene. Trimming left V 5 bases short and J 1 base short, with 13 bases between. This CDR3 is 15 amino acids long. In germline, CDR1 is KGHSH, CDR2 LQKENI. CDR3 sequence: CASSSLNEGTDTQYF. DNA for the CDR3: TGTGCCAGCTCATCCCTCAACGAGGGCACAGATACGCAGTATTTT.

This CDR3 reads CASSLGTSGIDTQYF. The CDR3 bases are TGTGCCAGCAGTTTGGGGACTAGCGGAATAGATACGCAGTATTTT. The chain has TRBV27 and TRBJ2-3, with TRBD2 identical over 11 bases. Unmatched junction bases numbered 4, after V lost 3 bases and J lost 5 bases. The V gene's germline CDR1 is MNHEY and CDR2 SMNVEV (reference sequence). The CDR3 sequence is 15 residues long.

The V and J genes are TRBV7-2 and TRBJ2-5; D is undetermined. The V end lost 5 bases, the J end lost 4 bases, and 11 bases lay between the germline ends. The CDR3 runs to 13 residues. The germline V gene has CDR1 SGHTA and CDR2 FQGNSA. The CDR3 is CASSRDNGETQYF. In nucleotides, the CDR3 is TGTGCCAGCAGCCGTGACAACGGAGAGACCCAGTACTTC.

The J gene is TRBJ2-2, the V gene TRBV29-1; D is uncertain. From germline, CDR1 is SQVTM and CDR2 ANQGSEA. V lost 4 bases to trimming and J lost 5 bases, with 8 bases between them. This CDR3 contains 12 residues. The CDR3 sequence is CSVVRGTGELFF. The CDR3 nucleotides are TGCAGCGTTGTGCGCGGAACCGGGGAGCTGTTTTTT.

V and J are TRBV5-1 and TRBJ2-1, with 12 bases matching TRBD1. The CDR3 is 18 amino acids. The V gene's germline CDR1 is SGHRS and CDR2 YFSETQ. J was trimmed by 8 bases and V by 1 base; bases with no gene match: 13. In DNA form, the CDR3 reads TGCGCCAGCAGCTTGTATCCCTCCGGGACAGGGGGCCTCGATGAGCAGTTCTTC. Translation: CASSLYPSGTGGLDEQFF.

The chain employs TRBV11-3 and TRBJ2-2; no firm D call. Between the trimmed V and J ends, which lost 5 bases and 0 bases, there was a span of 7 bases. CDR1 SGHNT and CDR2 YENEEA come from the germline V gene. The CDR3 totals 14 residues. Here the CDR3 reads CASSAHPNTGELFF. The CDR3 DNA is TGTGCCAGCAGCGCGCACCCGAACACCGGGGAGCTGTTTTTT.

The chain links TRBV5-6 to TRBJ1-2, with D tentatively TRBD1 (5 bases). Germline V gene sequence: CDR1 SGHDT, CDR2 YYEEEE. CDR3 length equals 14 residues. V was trimmed by 0 bases and J by 2 bases, leaving 8 bases between them. The CDR3 nucleotides read TGTGCCAGCAGCTTGGGGGGGGTAAACTATGGCTACACCTTC. Translation gives CASSLGGVNYGYTF.

The genes are TRBV19 and TRBJ1-2; unclear D gene. The germline V gene has CDR1 LNHDA and CDR2 SQIVND (reference sequence). Trimming shortened V by 6 bases and J by 0 bases, and 14 bases separated the two germline ends. This CDR3 is 15 amino acids long. CDR3 residues: CASRDRTFPNYGYTF. In DNA form, the CDR3 reads TGTGCCAGTAGGGATAGGACTTTCCCTAACTATGGCTACACCTTC.

The gene calls are TRBV10-1 and TRBJ2-1; 16 nucleotides align to TRBD2. This CDR3 region has 18 residues. Per germline, CDR1 WNHNN and CDR2 SYGVQD (reference sequence). J lost 0 bases, V lost 6 bases, and 5 bases had no gene match. The CDR3 spells CASRPGLAGGSSYNEQFF. The CDR3 nucleotides are TGCGCCAGCAGACCGGGACTAGCGGGAGGGAGCTCCTACAATGAGCAGTTCTTC.

The chain couples TRBV10-3 to TRBJ2-7; 8 bases align to TRBD2. Germline V gene sequence: CDR1 ENHRY, CDR2 SYGVKD. The CDR3 contains 14 residues. After removal of 4 bases from V and 3 bases from J, the junction contained 5 bases not matched to a gene. The CDR3: CAISGGLGFYEQYF. The CDR3 DNA reads as TGTGCCATCAGTGGGGGACTAGGGTTCTACGAGCAGTACTTC.

The chain links TRBV19 to TRBJ2-1, with 10 nucleotides matching TRBD2. V trimming: 6 bases; J trimming: 7 bases; junction bases outside the gene matches: 3. This CDR3 is 13 amino acids long. In germline, CDR1 is LNHDA, CDR2 SQIVND (reference sequence). In DNA, the CDR3 is TGTGCCAGTAGCCCGGGACTAGCGAATGAGCAGTTCTTC. This gives the protein CASSPGLANEQFF. The variable domain in full, completed from reference TRBV19 and TRBJ2-1, reads DGGITQSPKYLFRKEGQNVTLSCEQNLNHDAMYWYRQDPGQGLRLIYYSQIVNDFQKGDIAEGYSVSREKKESFPLTVTSAQKNPTAFYLCASSPGLANEQFFGPGTRLTVL.

This sequence joins TRBV2 and TRBJ2-7, with 11 bases fitting TRBD2. Trimming at V came to 6 bases and at J to 2 bases, leaving 6 bases not matched to a gene. The germline V gene encodes CDR1 SNHLY and CDR2 FYNNEI. This CDR3 contains 15 residues. The CDR3 DNA reads TGTGCCAGCAGGGGGGGGACTAGCGGTACCTACGAGCAGTACTTC. Translation: CASRGGTSGTYEQYF. Full variable domain (outside the CDR3, taken from reference TRBV2 and TRBJ2-7): EPEVTQTPSHQVTQMGQEVILRCVPISNHLYFYWYRQILGQKVEFLVSFYNNEISEKSEIFDDQFSVERPDGSNFTLKIRSTKLEDSAMYFCASRGGTSGTYEQYFGPGTRLTVT.

The V and J genes are TRBV5-4 and TRBJ2-5, with 14 bases identical to TRBD2. Germline CDR1 and CDR2: SGHNT and YYREEE (reference sequence). J lost 4 bases, V lost 2 bases, and 4 bases had no gene match. The CDR3 is 16 residues long. In DNA, the CDR3 is TGTGCCAGCAGCTTTAGACTAGCGGGAGGGGGAGAGACCCAGTACTTC. As protein: CASSFRLAGGGETQYF.

This clone was detected only once. J is TRBJ2-3 and V is TRBV10-3; 11 nucleotides line up with TRBD2. The junction had 7 bases not matched to a gene; V was cut back by 6 bases and J by 5 bases. CDR3 size: 15 residues. In germline, CDR1 is ENHRY, CDR2 SYGVKD. CDR3 in DNA: TGTGCCATCAGACCACTAGCGGGAGCTGAAGATACGCAGTATTTT. Protein product: CAIRPLAGAEDTQYF.

This sequence joins TRBV11-3 and TRBJ2-7, with TRBD2 matching over 8 bases. The junction had 8 bases not matched to a gene; V was cut back by 1 base and J by 3 bases. This CDR3 region has 16 residues. The V gene's germline CDR1 is SGHNT and CDR2 YENEEA. CDR3 residues: CASSLGPGLVIYEQYF. CDR3 bases: TGTGCCAGCAGCTTAGGCCCGGGACTAGTGATCTACGAGCAGTACTTC. Based on the CDR3 plus reference TRBV11-3 and TRBJ2-7, the full variable domain is EAGVVQSPRYKIIEKKQPVAFWCNPISGHNTLYWYLQNLGQGPELLIRYENEEAVDDSQLPKDRFSAERLKGVDSTLKIQPAELGDSAVYLCASSLGPGLVIYEQYFGPGTRLTVT.

The chain employs TRBV11-2 and TRBJ1-2; the match to TRBD1 covers 7 bases. The J segment lost 5 bases and the V segment lost 5 bases, leaving 11 bases of the junction unmatched. The CDR3 has 15 amino acids. The germline CDR1 and CDR2 sequences are SGHAT and FQNNGV. The CDR3 nucleotides read TGTGCCAGCAGCCCCGGGTACGGGACAGCTTATGGCTACACCTTC. It translates to CASSPGYGTAYGYTF. Supplemented by reference TRBV11-2 and TRBJ1-2, the full variable domain reads EAGVAQSPRYKIIEKRQSVAFWCNPISGHATLYWYQQILGQGPKLLIQFQNNGVVDDSQLPKDRFSAERLKGVDSTLKIQPAKLEDSAVYLCASSPGYGTAYGYTFGSGTRLTVV.

This clone was seen just once. The J gene is TRBJ2-5, the V gene TRBV5-4; 9 nucleotides line up with TRBD2. V gave up 2 bases and J gave up 4 bases; unmatched junction bases: 0. The CDR3 consists of 13 residues. The germline gives CDR1 SGHNT, CDR2 YYREEE (reference sequence). The CDR3 loop is CASSLAGGETQYF. For the CDR3, the DNA is TGTGCCAGCAGCTTAGCGGGAGGAGAGACCCAGTACTTC. The full variable domain, completed using reference TRBV5-4 and TRBJ2-5, is ETGVTQSPTHLIKTRGQQVTLRCSSQSGHNTVSWYQQALGQGPQFIFQYYREEENGRGNFPPRFSGLQFPNYSSELNVNALELDDSALYLCASSLAGGETQYFGPGTRLLVL.

The rearrangement links TRBV5-4 to TRBJ1-2; D not resolved. Trimming stripped 1 base from V and 2 bases from J, with 6 bases between. The germline V gene has CDR1 SGHNT and CDR2 YYREEE (reference sequence). The CDR3 consists of 13 residues. CDR3 in DNA: TGTGCCAGCAGCTTGCTCCAGAACTATGGCTACACCTTC. As protein: CASSLLQNYGYTF.